This TCR beta chain was retrieved from a study of cytomegalovirus exposure and HLA in healthy donors. Findings of the study overall: Accurate predictions that matched the HLA-A and HLA-B alleles of most subjects were reportedly made from TCR beta sequences. V- and J-gene trimming of TCR beta was linked (in a later analysis) to a missense DCLRE1C variant. Most of the CMV-associated TCR beta chains (in a later analysis) appeared to be HLA-restricted.

About this clone itself: Its specificity is not known.

PCR employed 60 Vbeta and 13 Jbeta primers. Here immunoSEQ multiplex PCR was the method, and the copy in TCRdb shows in-frame clones only, minus some. Here the sample table reports around 80,000 clones. The CDR3 is made up of 15 amino acids. V was shortened by 5 bases and J by 6 bases, with 19 bases between the two germline ends. The V gene's germline CDR1 is MGHDK and CDR2 SYGVNS. The sample taken for sequencing was PBMCs. V usage is TRBV25-1 and J usage is TRBJ1-2; weak D call: TRBD1 (6 bases). This clonotype was obtained from a boy aged 5-17 years in good health and CMV-seronegative. The CDR3 DNA reads TGTGCCAGCAGTAGCAGGGGTCCAGGGTTGAATGGCTACACCTTC. Translation: CASSSRGPGLNGYTF.